This T cell receptor (beta chain) was identified in a study of blood T cell repertoires in COVID-19. The germline V and J ends were trimmed by 7 bases and 0 bases, with 10 bases remaining between them. The V gene's germline CDR1 is LNHDA and CDR2 SQIVND (reference sequence). The CDR3 has 14 amino acids. Libraries were prepared by immunoSEQ multiplex PCR; TCRdb keeps only in-frame clonotypes and omits some of them. The sample contains 200,000 or so clones, 87% of which appear only once. The chain is built from TRBV19 and TRBJ1-5, with D unresolved. The receptor's source is a man aged 35 to 55 with active or convalescent COVID-19. The sample comprised peripheral blood. The CDR3 is CASTGFLSNQPQHF. The CDR3 DNA reads TGTGCCAGTACGGGGTTCCTTAGCAATCAGCCCCAGCATTTT.